This T cell receptor (beta chain) appears in the sequencing data of a study of T cells after yellow fever vaccination. Only a few counts were recorded for this clonotype. What it binds is not known. V trimming: 3 bases; J trimming: 0 bases; junction bases outside the gene matches: 3. The germline V gene has CDR1 SGHRS and CDR2 YFSETQ. This CDR3 has 15 amino acids. Conversion of TCR transcripts into cDNA relied on 5'RACE template switching, which added a universal primer site and UMIs. TCRdb used MiXCR to reprocess the 5' RACE reads, holding one entry per CDR3 protein. This repertoire shows 150,000 to 200,000 distinct CDR3 sequences, about 6% found once; its top ten account for 2.5% to 3.5%. Whole-study results and caveats: Only a small proportion of the clonotypes turned up in both the CD4 and the CD8 compartments, likely arising from convergent recombination. Subsequent booster samples again held most clones from primary vaccination (just under 98% CD4, 85% to 90% CD8).

This sequence was found in a man younger than 35 who received the YFV17D yellow fever vaccine. The specimen was CD4+ T cells sorted from PBMCs, collected on the day of the first yellow fever vaccination. The chain uses TRBV5-1 and TRBJ1-3; TRBD1 matches 7 bases. CDR3 sequence: CASSSQGSSGNTIYF. The DNA for the CDR3 is TGCGCCAGCAGCTCACAGGGGAGCTCTGGAAACACCATATATTTT.